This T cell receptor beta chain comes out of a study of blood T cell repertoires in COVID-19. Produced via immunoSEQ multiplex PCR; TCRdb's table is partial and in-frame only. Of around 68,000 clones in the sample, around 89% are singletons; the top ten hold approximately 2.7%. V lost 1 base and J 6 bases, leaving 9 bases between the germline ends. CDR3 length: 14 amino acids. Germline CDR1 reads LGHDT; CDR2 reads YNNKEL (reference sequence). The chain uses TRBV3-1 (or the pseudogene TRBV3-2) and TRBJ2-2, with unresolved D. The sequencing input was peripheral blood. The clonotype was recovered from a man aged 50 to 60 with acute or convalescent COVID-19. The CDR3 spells CASSQGRLAGELFF. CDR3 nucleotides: TGTGCCAGCAGCCAAGGGCGGTTGGCCGGGGAGCTGTTTTTT.